Described below is a single T cell receptor (beta chain) sequence and its context. What it recognizes is unknown. Cells designated naive CD8 were CD45RO-negative and were positively selected for CCR7, with terminally differentiated effector memory CD45RA+ cells excluded. This table comes from immunoSEQ multiplex PCR, and its TCRdb copy is limited to in-frame clones, with some not included. The sample has around 2.1 million clones, 85% to 95% seen once. This sample is part of a study of shared clonotypes between healthy human individuals. The study's findings and limits: Clonotypes shared by all four sorted-subset donors had higher generation probabilities than non-shared clonotypes. Rarefaction gave evidence that sorted-subset sequencing remained incomplete despite large depth. A small donor pool kept down the genetic and exposure-history diversity that was represented.

Sequencing was carried out using naive CD8+ T cells from PBMCs. The sequence was obtained from a man aged 18-30 years in good health. Some clones in this sample may be carry-over from other donors' samples.

This chain's CDR3 is CATQTTAKPRETQYF. DNA of the CDR3: TGTGCCACTCAAACGACAGCCAAGCCGCGGGAGACCCAGTACTTC. V is TRBV15 and J is TRBJ2-5; D perhaps matches TRBD1 (5 bases). The V and J ends lost 9 bases and 5 bases respectively, with 22 bases between them. Germline CDR1 is LNHNV and CDR2 is YYDKDF (reference sequence). The CDR3 length is 15 residues.